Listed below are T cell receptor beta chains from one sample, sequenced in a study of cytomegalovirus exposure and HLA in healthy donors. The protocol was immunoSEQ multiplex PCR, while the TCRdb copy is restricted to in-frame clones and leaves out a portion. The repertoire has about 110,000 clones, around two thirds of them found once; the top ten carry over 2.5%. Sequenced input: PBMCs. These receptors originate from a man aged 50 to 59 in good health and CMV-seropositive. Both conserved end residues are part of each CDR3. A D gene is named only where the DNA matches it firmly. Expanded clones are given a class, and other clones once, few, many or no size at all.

TGTGCCTGGAGTTCAGGGCAGGTTGAGACCCAGTACTTC,CAWSSGQVETQYF,TRBV30,.,.,TRBJ2-5
TGTGCCAGCAGTCACTTAACGACAGGGAGCAATCAGCCCCAGCATTTT,CASSHLTTGSNQPQHF,TRBV28,TRBD1,.,TRBJ1-5
TGTGCCAGCAGCCCCGGGACTAGCGGGAGAGAGACCCAGTACTTC,CASSPGTSGRETQYF,TRBV27,TRBD2,.,TRBJ2-5
TGTGCCAGCCACGGGGGGAGCGGGACATCCTTCTCCTACAATGAGCAGTTCTTC,CASHGGSGTSFSYNEQFF,TRBV19,.,once,TRBJ2-1
TGCGCCAGCAGCTTGGACAATTTCACAGATACGCAGTATTTT,CASSLDNFTDTQYF,TRBV5-1,.,.,TRBJ2-3
TGCAGCGTTTACAGCTCTGGGGCCAACGTCCTGACTTTC,CSVYSSGANVLTF,TRBV29-1,.,.,TRBJ2-6
TGTGCCAGCAGTCCGTCCGGGACAGGGTACCACGAGCAGTACTTC,CASSPSGTGYHEQYF,TRBV27,TRBD1,.,TRBJ2-7
TGTGCCAGCAGCCCCGGGACAGGGTCTGCTAATGAGCAGTTCTTC,CASSPGTGSANEQFF,TRBV9,TRBD1,.,TRBJ2-1
TGTGCCAGCAGGACTACAGGGGGCACCGGGTCTTTCTTT,CASRTTGGTGSFF,TRBV6-1,TRBD1,.,TRBJ1-1
TGCAGCGTCAAAGCTCCGGTACTAGCGGCATACAATGAGCAGTTCTTC,CSVKAPVLAAYNEQFF,TRBV29-1,TRBD2,.,TRBJ2-1
TGTGCCAGCAGCCTCCCCGGTCGGGAGCAGTTCTTC,CASSLPGREQFF,TRBV7-6,.,.,TRBJ2-1
TGTGCCAGCAGCCATTATAAACTCACTGAAGCTTTCTTT,CASSHYKLTEAFF,TRBV14,.,few,TRBJ1-1
TGTGCCAGCAGCGTCCGGGGGGGAGATGAGCAGTTCTTC,CASSVRGGDEQFF,TRBV7-2,TRBD2,few,TRBJ2-1
TGCGCCAGCAGCTTTCAGGGTTTCGGCAAAAACATTCAGTACTTC,CASSFQGFGKNIQYF,TRBV4-1,.,.,TRBJ2-4
TGTGCCAGCAGTCCCAGGGGACAAGAGACCCAGTACTTC,CASSPRGQETQYF,TRBV27,.,.,TRBJ2-5
TGTGCCAGCAGCCTTCGGACAGGACAGCCCTACAAGCAGTACTTC,CASSLRTGQPYKQYF,TRBV9,TRBD1,.,TRBJ2-7
TGTGCCAGCAGCTCCATGACCCGGGAGGAAAAACTGTTTTTT,CASSSMTREEKLFF,TRBV7-3,.,.,TRBJ1-4